The 6 T cell receptor beta chains reported below all come from one sample, sequenced in a study of radiotherapy plus CTLA-4 blockade in lung cancer. Libraries were prepared by immunoSEQ multiplex PCR; TCRdb keeps only in-frame clonotypes and omits some of them. The profile covers 40,000 to 45,000 clones, with about 75% appearing a single time and 9.8% taken by the ten largest. Sequenced here: peripheral blood, sampled from a patient treated with radiotherapy plus ipilimumab. The receptor source for this set is a human donor with non-small cell lung cancer who had stable disease on radiotherapy plus ipilimumab.

The genes are TRBV4-3 and TRBJ1-6, with D possibly matching TRBD1 (6 bases). Trimming removed 0 bases at V and 6 bases at J, with 9 bases between. The CDR3 is 15 amino acids. Germline CDR1 and CDR2: LGHNA and YSLEER. In nucleotides, the CDR3 is TGCGCCAGCAGCCAAGAGACAGGTCGTAATTCACCCCTCCACTTT. Protein sequence: CASSQETGRNSPLHF.

CDR3 amino acids: CASSGQGNQPQHF. CDR3 DNA sequence: TGTGCCAGCTCAGGACAGGGAAACCAGCCCCAGCATTTT. The chain uses TRBV18 and TRBJ1-5; 8 positions agree with TRBD1. The germline CDR1 and CDR2 sequences are KGHSH and LQKENI. Losses at the gene ends were 5 bases for V and 7 bases for J; bases not matched to a gene: 4. This CDR3 spans 13 amino acids.

Concerning this clone: The same CDR3 is also encoded by other DNA sequences in this sample. V is TRBV27 and J is TRBJ2-3, with unresolved D. Germline CDR1 reads MNHEY; CDR2 reads SMNVEV (reference sequence). This CDR3 is 12 amino acids long. V shed 6 bases and J shed 1 base, with 5 bases lying between them. This CDR3 reads CASSRGTDTQYF. The CDR3 DNA is TGTGCCAGCAGCCGGGGCACAGATACGCAGTATTTT.

CDR3 in DNA: TGCGCCAGCAGTGAGTCTGCAGGGGGCCCCTGGAACACTGAAGCTTTCTTT. Translated, it gives CASSESAGGPWNTEAFF. The gene calls are TRBV10-2 and TRBJ1-1, with 8 bases aligning to TRBD1. CDR1 and CDR2 (germline): WSHSY, SAAADI. V lost 0 bases and J lost 1; bases outside the gene matches: 7. The CDR3 extends over 17 amino acids.

This chain connects TRBV5-1 to TRBJ1-1; D possibly corresponds to TRBD1 (5 bases). With 5 bases removed from V and 1 base from J, the gap between germline ends came to 12 bases. CDR1 and CDR2 (germline): SGHRS, YFSETQ. The CDR3 extends over 14 amino acids. CDR3 sequence: CASSKEGWNTEAFF. In DNA, the CDR3 is TGCGCCAGCAGTAAGGAGGGGTGGAACACTGAAGCTTTCTTT.

The V gene is TRBV13, the J gene TRBJ2-7; TRBD1 matches at 9 bases. Germline CDR1 reads PRHDT; CDR2 reads FYEKMQ (reference sequence). V dropped 5 bases and J dropped 5; count of bases not matched to a gene: 7. The CDR3 is 14 amino acids. Written as DNA, the CDR3 is TGTGCCAGCAGCCGGGGACAGGGTGCAAACGAGCAGTACTTC. This translates into CASSRGQGANEQYF.